The next 32 T cell receptor beta chains were all read from a single sample in a study of blood T cell repertoires in COVID-19. TCRdb keeps only in-frame clones here, not all; method: immunoSEQ multiplex PCR. This table holds about 210,000 clones, approximately 82% found once. Sequenced input: peripheral blood. These receptor sequences come from a middle-aged man with active or convalescent COVID-19.

V is TRBV20-1 and J is TRBJ2-7; TRBD2 matches 9 bases. CDR3 length equals 15 residues. Germline-derived CDR1 and CDR2 are DFQATT and SNEGSKA (reference sequence). J lost 5 bases, V lost 3 bases, and 11 bases had no gene match. CDR3 region: CSASGGGRAANEQYF. The CDR3 DNA follows: TGCAGTGCTAGTGGGGGCGGGAGGGCCGCGAACGAGCAGTACTTC.

This chain uses TRBV27 with TRBJ2-2; 8 positions agree with TRBD1. Germline CDR1 is MNHEY and CDR2 is SMNVEV (reference sequence). Losses at the gene ends were 6 bases for V and 6 bases for J; bases not matched to a gene: 6. CDR3 length: 14 residues. The CDR3 DNA reads as TGTGCCAGCAGACCAGGGGGCTCCCCCGGGGAGCTGTTTTTT. Protein sequence: CASRPGGSPGELFF.

V is TRBV3-1 (or the pseudogene TRBV3-2) and J is TRBJ1-1; D unclear. The CDR3 length is 11 residues. The germline gives CDR1 LGHDT, CDR2 YNNKEL (reference sequence). Trimming took off 7 bases at V and 7 bases at J, with 10 bases between the two ends. For the CDR3, the DNA is TGTGCCAGCACCGTTGGCCGTGAAGCTTTCTTT. Its protein product is CASTVGREAFF.

The chain carries TRBV12-2 and TRBJ2-3; TRBD2, as called in the table, went unchecked against the DNA. TRBV12-2 is termed a pseudogene. The CDR3 has 16 residues. Here the CDR3 DNA reads TGTGCAAGTCGCTCCCGAGGGCCAGCCCCCACAGATACGCAGTATTTT. It is translated as CASRSRGPAPTDTQYF.

The chain carries TRBV21-1 and TRBJ1-1; TRBD1 is taken as the D call from the table, unchecked against the DNA. TRBV21-1 is flagged as a pseudogene. CDR3 length equals 19 residues. This CDR3 is CASSKVGPRTGKGNTEAFF. CDR3 DNA sequence: TGTGCCAGCAGCAAAGTTGGGCCGCGGACAGGGAAGGGGAACACTGAAGCTTTCTTT.

This clone was observed once. The chain couples TRBV2 to TRBJ1-1; 9 nucleotides agree with TRBD1. Trimming took 9 bases from V and 7 from J; bases not matched to a gene: 3. The CDR3 is 11 amino acids. Per the germline V gene, CDR1 is SNHLY and CDR2 is FYNNEI. The CDR3 region has the DNA TGTGCCAGGGGGACAGGGTTTGAAGCTTTCTTT. It translates to CARGTGFEAFF.

The chain joins TRBV7-8 to TRBJ2-7; 11 nucleotides line up with TRBD2. CDR3 length: 15 residues. Germline-derived CDR1 and CDR2 are SGHVS and FQNEAQ. The V segment lost 2 bases and the J segment 4 bases; nucleotides outside the gene matches: 4. The CDR3 loop reads CASSLLTSGEYEQYF. CDR3 DNA: TGTGCCAGCAGCTTATTGACTAGCGGGGAGTACGAGCAGTACTTC.

This chain joins TRBV19 and TRBJ1-2; tentative D call: TRBD1 (5 bases). Trimming left V 3 bases short and J 4 bases short, with 15 bases between. The length of the CDR3 is 15 residues. Germline CDR1 LNHDA, CDR2 SQIVND (reference sequence). The CDR3: CASSIADIASYGYTF. CDR3 coding DNA: TGTGCCAGTAGTATTGCGGACATCGCCTCCTATGGCTACACCTTC.

The chain links TRBV6-5 to TRBJ2-2, with 10 bases fitting TRBD2. The junction had 5 bases not matched to a gene; V was cut back by 7 bases and J by 6 bases. The CDR3 spans 14 residues. CDR1 is MNHEY and CDR2 is SVGAGI in the germline V gene. The CDR3 DNA sequence: TGTGCCAGCAAGCGGGAGGGAGGGGCCGGGGAGCTGTTTTTT. Encoded protein: CASKREGGAGELFF.

J is TRBJ2-5 and V is TRBV7-2; D perhaps matches TRBD1 (5 bases). With 3 bases removed from V and 2 bases from J, the gap between germline ends came to 10 bases. CDR1 and CDR2 (germline): SGHTA, FQGNSA. The CDR3 has 14 amino acids. The chain's CDR3 is CASSFAGAQETQYF. The DNA of the CDR3 is TGTGCCAGCAGCTTCGCTGGGGCACAAGAGACCCAGTACTTC.

Only one count was recorded for this clone. This chain uses TRBV5-1 with TRBJ1-4; no clear D. V lost 4 bases, J lost 7 bases, and 11 bases lay in between. Germline V gives CDR1 SGHRS, CDR2 YFSETQ. The CDR3 is made up of 13 amino acids. The CDR3 here is CASSPRVPEKLFF. CDR3 nucleotides: TGCGCCAGCAGCCCGAGGGTTCCTGAAAAACTGTTTTTT.

This chain links TRBV11-3 with TRBJ1-3, with D possibly TRBD1 on 6 matching bases. V was shortened by 5 bases and J by 2 bases, with 10 bases between the two germline ends. This CDR3 is built from 14 residues. Looked up from germline, CDR1 is SGHNT and CDR2 is YENEEA. The CDR3 loop is CASSKGETGNTIYF. CDR3 nucleotides: TGTGCCAGCAGCAAGGGGGAAACTGGAAACACCATATATTTT.

The V and J genes are TRBV12-5 and TRBJ1-1; TRBD1 aligns across 7 bases. The CDR3 is made up of 15 amino acids. J was trimmed by 1 base and V by 3 bases; bases with no gene match: 5. CDR1 is LGHNT and CDR2 is FRNRAP in the germline V gene. CDR3 sequence (DNA): TGTGCTAGTGGTTTAACCAGGACAGGGAACACTGAAGCTTTCTTT. Translating it yields CASGLTRTGNTEAFF.

This chain joins TRBV5-1 and TRBJ2-2; weak D call: TRBD1 (5 bases). This CDR3 is 19 amino acids long. Trimming pared 0 bases from V and 0 bases from J, leaving 18 bases between. Per germline, CDR1 SGHRS and CDR2 YFSETQ. The CDR3 nucleotides read TGCGCCAGCAGCTTGGGTCTCACGCCAGGGCCCACGAACACCGGGGAGCTGTTTTTT. Encoded protein: CASSLGLTPGPTNTGELFF.

This clone turned up a few times. The chain recombines TRBV9 with TRBJ1-1; D is perhaps TRBD1 (5 bases). CDR3 size: 14 residues. Trimming took off 0 bases at V and 4 bases at J, with 10 bases between the two ends. Germline V CDR1 and CDR2: SGDLS, YYNGEE. CDR3 in DNA: TGTGCCAGCAGCGTAGTGGGGCATGGCACTGAAGCTTTCTTT. Its protein product is CASSVVGHGTEAFF. The whole variable domain, remainder taken from reference TRBV9 and TRBJ1-1, is DSGVTQTPKHLITATGQRVTLRCSPRSGDLSVYWYQQSLDQGLQFLIQYYNGEERAKGNILERFSAQQFPDLHSELNLSSLELGDSALYFCASSVVGHGTEAFFGQGTRLTVV.

In this sample, this clone turned up a few times. The chain links TRBV14 to TRBJ2-3, with 7 bases that match TRBD1. This CDR3 has 13 amino acids. The J segment lost 2 bases and the V segment lost 8 bases, leaving 4 bases of the junction unmatched. Germline lookup yields CDR1 SGHDN and CDR2 FVKESK. CDR3 nucleotide sequence: TGTGCCAGCGCGACAGGGCCCACAGATACGCAGTATTTT. Its protein product is CASATGPTDTQYF. Variable domain in full (rest from reference TRBV14 and TRBJ2-3): EAGVTQFPSHSVIEKGQTVTLRCDPISGHDNLYWYRRVMGKEIKFLLHFVKESKQDESGMPNNRFLAERTGGTYSTLKVQPAELEDSGVYFCASATGPTDTQYFGPGTRLTVL.

This clone was observed a handful of times. CDR3 amino acids: CASSYSASRPYEQYF. CDR3 nucleotides: TGTGCCAGCAGTTACTCGGCCTCACGTCCATACGAGCAGTACTTC. The V and J genes are TRBV6-2 or TRBV6-3 and TRBJ2-7; D unresolved. The germline gives CDR1 MNHEY, CDR2 SVGEGT. This CDR3 spans 15 amino acids. The V and J ends lost 0 bases and 4 bases respectively, with 13 bases between them.

This clone has only a few counts. The chain couples TRBV28 to TRBJ2-1; 10 nucleotides align to TRBD2. Germline assignment: CDR1 MDHEN and CDR2 SYDVKM. This CDR3 spans 14 amino acids. The V gene end was trimmed by 2 bases and the J gene end by 7 bases; junction bases not matched to a gene: 2. CDR3 sequence (DNA): TGTGCCAGCAGTTTAACTAGCGGGATGAATGAGCAGTTCTTC. This gives the protein CASSLTSGMNEQFF.

The rearrangement links TRBV4-1 to TRBJ2-1, with D perhaps matching TRBD2 (5 bases). The CDR3 extends over 17 amino acids. V lost 3 bases and J lost 3, with 18 bases in between. Germline V gives CDR1 MGHRA, CDR2 YSYEKL. CDR3 DNA sequence: TGCGCCAGCAGCCACCCCCGGCCCCGGGGTGGCTACAATGAGCAGTTCTTC. It translates to CASSHPRPRGGYNEQFF.

CDR3 region: CASSNRDRGLGDTQYF. The CDR3 coding sequence is TGTGCCAGCAGCAACCGGGACAGGGGGCTTGGAGATACGCAGTATTTT. This chain connects TRBV7-2 to TRBJ2-3; 12 nucleotides match TRBD1. The V segment lost 5 bases and the J segment 5 bases; nucleotides outside the gene matches: 8. CDR1 SGHTA and CDR2 FQGNSA come from the germline V gene. The CDR3 loop spans 16 amino acids.

This chain links TRBV2 with TRBJ1-5; a possible D gene is TRBD1 (5 bases). V lost 6 bases and J lost 3, with 9 bases in between. CDR3 length: 13 residues. CDR1 is SNHLY and CDR2 is FYNNEI in the germline V gene. CDR3 nucleotides: TGTGCCAGCAGGGGGCAGGCCAATCAGCCCCAGCATTTT. Translating gives CASRGQANQPQHF.

The gene calls are TRBV10-1 and TRBJ1-3; D gene unclear. Trimming shortened V by 6 bases and J by 0 bases, and 12 bases separated the two germline ends. The CDR3 has 15 amino acids. Germline CDR1 is WNHNN and CDR2 is SYGVQD (reference sequence). The CDR3 DNA is TGCGCCAGCAGGTCAACAGTAATCTCTGGAAACACCATATATTTT. It yields the protein CASRSTVISGNTIYF.

The chain recombines TRBV24-1 with TRBJ2-7; perhaps TRBD1 as D (5 bases). Looked up from germline, CDR1 is KGHDR and CDR2 is SFDVKD. The germline V and J ends were trimmed by 6 bases and 4 bases, with 15 bases remaining between them. The CDR3 covers 14 residues. The CDR3 loop reads CATSPLDRPYEQYF. The CDR3 nucleotides are TGTGCCACCAGTCCTCTCGACAGACCTTACGAGCAGTACTTC.

The V call is TRBV2, the J call TRBJ2-2, with 7 bases identical to TRBD1. V was clipped by 6 bases and J by 2 bases; unmatched bases: 9. The CDR3 sequence is 16 residues long. From germline, CDR1 is SNHLY and CDR2 FYNNEI. The chain's CDR3 is CASRAADRFNTGELFF. The CDR3 region has the DNA TGTGCCAGCAGAGCAGCGGACAGGTTCAACACCGGGGAGCTGTTTTTT.

The V call is TRBV19, the J call TRBJ2-7; TRBD2 matches at 11 bases. Germline assignment: CDR1 LNHDA and CDR2 SQIVND (reference sequence). The CDR3 consists of 18 residues. With 3 bases clipped from V and 2 bases from J, the junction kept 12 bases outside the gene matches. The CDR3 loop reads CASSIGSPTSGSTYEQYF. The CDR3 DNA reads TGTGCCAGTAGTATTGGCTCCCCTACTAGCGGGAGTACCTACGAGCAGTACTTC.

V and J are TRBV2 and TRBJ1-1; D ambiguous. The germline gives CDR1 SNHLY, CDR2 FYNNEI. The V end lost 2 bases, the J end lost 9 bases, and 13 bases lay between the germline ends. The CDR3 contains 13 residues. The CDR3 coding sequence is TGTGCCAGCAGTGAAACCTTACAGCAGAAAGCTTTCTTT. This gives the protein CASSETLQQKAFF.

The chain employs TRBV5-1 and TRBJ2-1; possibly TRBD2 for D (7 bases). Germline values: CDR1 SGHRS, CDR2 YFSETQ. The CDR3 spans 18 residues. Between the trimmed V and J ends, which lost 4 bases and 7 bases, there was a span of 27 bases. The CDR3 DNA reads TGCGCCAGCAGCCCCTCCCGGTATGGGGGGGCCAGGAGGAATGAGCAGTTCTTC. Translation gives CASSPSRYGGARRNEQFF.

Only a few counts were recorded for this clone. This same CDR3 is encoded by further DNA sequences in the sample. The V gene is TRBV6-5, the J gene TRBJ1-2; TRBD1 matches at 8 bases. V was clipped by 4 bases and J by 8 bases; unmatched bases: 6. CDR1 is MNHEY and CDR2 is SVGAGI in the germline V gene. The CDR3 extends over 13 amino acids. Written as DNA, the CDR3 is TGTGCCAGCAGTTCTACAGGGGGTAGGGGCTACACCTTC. Translation gives CASSSTGGRGYTF.

V gene TRBV6-5 combines with J gene TRBJ1-2; a possible D gene is TRBD1 (5 bases). With 6 bases removed from V and 4 bases from J, the gap between germline ends came to 15 bases. Germline assignment: CDR1 MNHEY and CDR2 SVGAGI. This CDR3 is built from 14 residues. CDR3 sequence (DNA): TGTGCCAGCAGGGCGGGACCAACGGGCTATGGCTACACCTTC. This encodes CASRAGPTGYGYTF.

CDR3 nucleotides: TGTGCCAGCAGCTTGGTACAGGACACTGAAGCTTTCTTT. Protein sequence: CASSLVQDTEAFF. J is TRBJ1-1 and V is TRBV7-2; TRBD1 is a possible D gene (5 bases). CDR3 length: 13 residues. Germline values: CDR1 SGHTA, CDR2 FQGNSA. The V end was cut by 3 bases, the J end by 3 bases, with 8 bases between.

The chain links TRBV5-1 to TRBJ2-5; TRBD2 is a possible D gene (5 bases). CDR1 SGHRS and CDR2 YFSETQ come from the germline V gene. V shed 5 bases and J shed 0 bases, with 14 bases lying between them. CDR3 length: 15 amino acids. CDR3 sequence: CASRRTIAHQETQYF. The CDR3 DNA sequence: TGCGCCAGCAGGCGGACGATAGCGCACCAAGAGACCCAGTACTTC. Combining the CDR3 with reference TRBV5-1 and TRBJ2-5 gives the whole variable domain KAGVTQTPRYLIKTRGQQVTLSCSPISGHRSVSWYQQTPGQGLQFLFEYFSETQRNKGNFPGRFSGRQFSNSRSEMNVSTLELGDSALYLCASRRTIAHQETQYFGPGTRLLVL.

As concerns this clone: One junction end does not reproduce the germline sequence, and a read error may be involved. The rearrangement links TRBV5-4 to TRBJ1-1; TRBD1 agrees at 8 bases. The CDR3 runs to 14 residues. Germline V gives CDR1 SGHNT, CDR2 YYREEE (reference sequence). CDR3 amino acids: CASSLGQGNPEAFF. CDR3 in DNA: TGTGCCAGCAGCTTGGGACAGGGGAACCCTGAAGCTTTCTTT.